The present TCR beta chain was sequenced within a study of cytomegalovirus exposure and HLA in healthy donors. V was clipped by 3 bases and J by 8 bases, with 8 bases between them. CDR1 and CDR2 (germline): SGHNT, YYREEE (reference sequence). The CDR3 spans 11 residues. 60 Vbeta and 13 Jbeta primers were used in PCR. Measured with immunoSEQ multiplex PCR; TCRdb has only the in-frame clones, and not every one. Of approximately 75,000 clones listed, over 50% are singletons. The chain uses TRBV5-4 and TRBJ1-2, with D tentatively TRBD1 (6 bases). The TCR sequence derives from a man between 35 and 55 years old in good health and CMV-seropositive. Material for sequencing was PBMCs. The CDR3 reads CASSYRDGYTF. The DNA of the CDR3 is TGTGCCAGCAGCTACAGGGACGGCTACACCTTC.